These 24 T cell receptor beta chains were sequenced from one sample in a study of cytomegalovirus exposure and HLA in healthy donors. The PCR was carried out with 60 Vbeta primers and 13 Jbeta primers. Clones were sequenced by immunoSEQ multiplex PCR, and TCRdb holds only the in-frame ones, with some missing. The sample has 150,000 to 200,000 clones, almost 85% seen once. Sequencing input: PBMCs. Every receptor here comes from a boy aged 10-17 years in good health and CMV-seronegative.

DNA of the CDR3: TGCAGCGTAGGCTTCACAGGGGGCCTAGCCAAAAACATTCAGTACTTC. Protein sequence: CSVGFTGGLAKNIQYF. This chain connects TRBV29-1 to TRBJ2-4; 9 nucleotides agree with TRBD1. The CDR3 totals 16 residues. Trimming at V came to 6 bases and at J to 0 bases, leaving 9 bases not matched to a gene. Germline V gene sequence: CDR1 SQVTM, CDR2 ANQGSEA.

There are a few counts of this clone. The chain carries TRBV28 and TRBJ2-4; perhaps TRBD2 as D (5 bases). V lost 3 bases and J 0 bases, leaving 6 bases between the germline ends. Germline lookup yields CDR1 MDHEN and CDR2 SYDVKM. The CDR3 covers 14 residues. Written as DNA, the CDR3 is TGTGCCAGCAGTTTGGCGGGAGCCAAAAACATTCAGTACTTC. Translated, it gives CASSLAGAKNIQYF. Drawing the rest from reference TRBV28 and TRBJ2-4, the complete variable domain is DVKVTQSSRYLVKRTGEKVFLECVQDMDHENMFWYRQDPGLGLRLIYFSYDVKMKEKGDIPEGYSVSREKKERFSLILESASTNQTSMYLCASSLAGAKNIQYFGAGTRLSVL.

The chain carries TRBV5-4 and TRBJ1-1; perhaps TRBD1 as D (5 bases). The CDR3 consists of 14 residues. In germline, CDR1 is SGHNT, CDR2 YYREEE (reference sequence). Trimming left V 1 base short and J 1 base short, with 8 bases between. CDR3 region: CASSLTGPNTEAFF. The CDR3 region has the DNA TGTGCCAGCAGCTTGACAGGACCGAACACTGAAGCTTTCTTT.

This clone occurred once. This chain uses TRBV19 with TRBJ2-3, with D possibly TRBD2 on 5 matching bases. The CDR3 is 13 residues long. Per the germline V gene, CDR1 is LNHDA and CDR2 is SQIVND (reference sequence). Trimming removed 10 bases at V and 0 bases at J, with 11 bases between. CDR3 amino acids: CATEGRSTDTQYF. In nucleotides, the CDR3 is TGTGCCACCGAGGGTCGTAGCACAGATACGCAGTATTTT.

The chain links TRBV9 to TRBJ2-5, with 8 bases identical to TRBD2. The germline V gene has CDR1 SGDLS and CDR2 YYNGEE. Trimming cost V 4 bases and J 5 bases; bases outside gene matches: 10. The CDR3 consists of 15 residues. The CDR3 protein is CASSPRGLAIETQYF. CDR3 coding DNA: TGTGCCAGCAGCCCCCGCGGACTAGCAATCGAGACCCAGTACTTC.

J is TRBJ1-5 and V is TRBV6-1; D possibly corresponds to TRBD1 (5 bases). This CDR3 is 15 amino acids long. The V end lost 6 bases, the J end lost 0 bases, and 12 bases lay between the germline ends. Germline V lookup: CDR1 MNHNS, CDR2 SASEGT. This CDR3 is CASRIQVYSNQPQHF. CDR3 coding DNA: TGTGCCAGCAGGATACAGGTCTATAGCAATCAGCCCCAGCATTTT.

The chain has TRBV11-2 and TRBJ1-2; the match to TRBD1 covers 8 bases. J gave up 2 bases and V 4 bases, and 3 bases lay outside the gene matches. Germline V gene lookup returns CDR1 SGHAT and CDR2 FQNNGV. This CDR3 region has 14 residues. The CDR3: CASSWTGKNYGYTF. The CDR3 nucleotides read TGTGCCAGCAGCTGGACAGGGAAGAACTATGGCTACACCTTC.

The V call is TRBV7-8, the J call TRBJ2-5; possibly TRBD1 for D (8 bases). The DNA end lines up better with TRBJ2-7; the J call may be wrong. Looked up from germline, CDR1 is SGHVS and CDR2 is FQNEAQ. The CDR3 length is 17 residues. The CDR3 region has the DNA TGTGCCAGCACCGGGGGGCAGGGGGCTTTAGGGACCTACGAGCAGTACTTC. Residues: CASTGGQGALGTYEQYF.

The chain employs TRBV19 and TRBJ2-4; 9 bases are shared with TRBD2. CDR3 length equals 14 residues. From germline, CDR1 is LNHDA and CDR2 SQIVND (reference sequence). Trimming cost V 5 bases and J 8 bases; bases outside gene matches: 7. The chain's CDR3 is CASSSAGGVYIQYF. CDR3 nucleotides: TGTGCCAGTAGTTCAGCGGGAGGAGTTTACATTCAGTACTTC.

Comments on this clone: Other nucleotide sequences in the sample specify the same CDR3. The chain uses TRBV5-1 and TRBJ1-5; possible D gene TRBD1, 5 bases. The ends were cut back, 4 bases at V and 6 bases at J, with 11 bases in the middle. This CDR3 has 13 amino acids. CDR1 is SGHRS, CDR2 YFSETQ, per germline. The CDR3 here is CASSLWGGQPQHF. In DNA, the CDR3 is TGCGCCAGCAGCCTCTGGGGCGGTCAGCCCCAGCATTTT.

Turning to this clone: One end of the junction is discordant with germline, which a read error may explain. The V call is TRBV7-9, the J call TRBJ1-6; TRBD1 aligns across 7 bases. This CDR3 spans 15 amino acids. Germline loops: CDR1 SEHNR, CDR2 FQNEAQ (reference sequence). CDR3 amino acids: CSSGQVESSRSPLHF. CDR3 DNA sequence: TGTTCCAGCGGACAGGTTGAGTCTTCTCGGTCACCCCTCCACTTT.

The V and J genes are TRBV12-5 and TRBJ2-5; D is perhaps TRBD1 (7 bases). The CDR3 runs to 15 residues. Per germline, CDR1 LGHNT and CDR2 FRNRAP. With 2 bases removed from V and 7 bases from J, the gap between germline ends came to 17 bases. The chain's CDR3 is CASGLPQGQGGTQYF. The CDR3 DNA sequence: TGTGCTAGTGGTTTGCCACAAGGCCAGGGGGGGACCCAGTACTTC.

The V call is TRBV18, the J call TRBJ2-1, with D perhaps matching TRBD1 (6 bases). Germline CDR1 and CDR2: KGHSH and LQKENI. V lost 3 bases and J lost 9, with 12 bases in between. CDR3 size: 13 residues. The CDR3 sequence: CASSPTLGGEQFF. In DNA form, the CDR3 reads TGTGCCAGCTCACCTACCCTAGGGGGTGAGCAGTTCTTC.

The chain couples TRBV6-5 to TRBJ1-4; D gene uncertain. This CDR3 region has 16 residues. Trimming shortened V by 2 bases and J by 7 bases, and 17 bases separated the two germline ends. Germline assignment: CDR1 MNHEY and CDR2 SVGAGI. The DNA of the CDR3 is TGTGCCAGCAGTTACGCCCGGGCGGGAGGTACTGAAAAACTGTTTTTT. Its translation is CASSYARAGGTEKLFF.

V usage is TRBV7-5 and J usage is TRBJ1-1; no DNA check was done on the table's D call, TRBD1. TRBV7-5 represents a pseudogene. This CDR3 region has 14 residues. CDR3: CARSQTGGGTEAFF. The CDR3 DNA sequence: TGTGCCAGAAGCCAGACAGGGGGCGGGACTGAAGCTTTCTTT.

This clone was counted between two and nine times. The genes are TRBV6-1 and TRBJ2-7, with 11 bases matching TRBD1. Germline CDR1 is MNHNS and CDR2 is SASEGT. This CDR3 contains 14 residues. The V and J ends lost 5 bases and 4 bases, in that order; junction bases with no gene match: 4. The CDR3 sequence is CASSPGQGAYEQYF. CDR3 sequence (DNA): TGTGCCAGCAGTCCAGGACAGGGGGCGTACGAGCAGTACTTC.

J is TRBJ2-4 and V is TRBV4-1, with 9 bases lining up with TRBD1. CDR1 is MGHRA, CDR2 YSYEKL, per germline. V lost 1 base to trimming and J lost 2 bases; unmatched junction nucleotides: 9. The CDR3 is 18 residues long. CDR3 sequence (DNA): TGCGCCAGCAGCCAAGTTCTGGGACAGGGAAAAACCAAAAACATTCAGTACTTC. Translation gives CASSQVLGQGKTKNIQYF.

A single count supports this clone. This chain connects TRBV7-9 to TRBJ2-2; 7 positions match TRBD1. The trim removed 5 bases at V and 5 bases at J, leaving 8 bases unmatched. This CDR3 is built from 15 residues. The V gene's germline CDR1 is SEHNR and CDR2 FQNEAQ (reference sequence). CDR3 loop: CASSLYGTATGELFF. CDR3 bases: TGTGCCAGCAGCCTCTACGGGACAGCAACCGGGGAGCTGTTTTTT.

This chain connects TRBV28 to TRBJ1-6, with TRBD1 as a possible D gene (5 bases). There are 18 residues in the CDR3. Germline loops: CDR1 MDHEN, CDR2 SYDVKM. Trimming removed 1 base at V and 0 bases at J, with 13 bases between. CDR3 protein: CASSLYSGISSYNSPLHF. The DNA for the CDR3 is TGTGCCAGCAGTTTATACTCAGGGATAAGCTCCTATAATTCACCCCTCCACTTT.

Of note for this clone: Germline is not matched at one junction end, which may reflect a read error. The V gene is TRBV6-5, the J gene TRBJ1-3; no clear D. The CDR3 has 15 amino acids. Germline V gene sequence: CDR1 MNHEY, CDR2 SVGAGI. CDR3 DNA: TGTGCCAGCAGCTACTCCAGGATCTCTGGAAACACCATATATTTT. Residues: CASSYSRISGNTIYF.

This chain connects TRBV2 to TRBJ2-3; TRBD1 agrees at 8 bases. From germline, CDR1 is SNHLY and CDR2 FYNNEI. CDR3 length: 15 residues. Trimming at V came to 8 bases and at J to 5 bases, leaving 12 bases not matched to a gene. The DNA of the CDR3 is TGTGCCAGCGACCGGGTGGGACAGGACAAAGATACGCAGTATTTT. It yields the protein CASDRVGQDKDTQYF.

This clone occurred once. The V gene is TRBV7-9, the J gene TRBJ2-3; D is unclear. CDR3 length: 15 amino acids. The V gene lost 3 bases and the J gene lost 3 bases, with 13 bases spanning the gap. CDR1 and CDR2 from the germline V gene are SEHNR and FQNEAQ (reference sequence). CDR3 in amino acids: CASSLRQFATDTQYF. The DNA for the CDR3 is TGTGCCAGCAGCTTGAGACAATTCGCGACAGATACGCAGTATTTT. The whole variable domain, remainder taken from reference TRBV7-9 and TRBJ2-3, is DTGVSQNPRHKITKRGQNVTFRCDPISEHNRLYWYRQTLGQGPEFLTYFQNEAQLEKSRLLSDRFSAERPKGSFSTLEIQRTEQGDSAMYLCASSLRQFATDTQYFGPGTRLTVL.

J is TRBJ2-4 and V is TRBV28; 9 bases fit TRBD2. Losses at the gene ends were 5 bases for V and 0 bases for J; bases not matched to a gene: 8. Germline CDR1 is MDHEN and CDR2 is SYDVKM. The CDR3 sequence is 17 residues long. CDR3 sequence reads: CASSVAGAALAKNIQYF. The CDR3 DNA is TGTGCCAGCAGTGTAGCGGGAGCCGCACTAGCCAAAAACATTCAGTACTTC.

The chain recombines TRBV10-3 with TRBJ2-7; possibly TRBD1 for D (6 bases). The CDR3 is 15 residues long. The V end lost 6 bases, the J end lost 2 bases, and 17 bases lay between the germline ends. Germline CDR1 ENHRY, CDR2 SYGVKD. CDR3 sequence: CAIRDSPHGAYEQYF. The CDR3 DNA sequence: TGTGCCATCAGGGACAGCCCACACGGAGCCTACGAGCAGTACTTC.